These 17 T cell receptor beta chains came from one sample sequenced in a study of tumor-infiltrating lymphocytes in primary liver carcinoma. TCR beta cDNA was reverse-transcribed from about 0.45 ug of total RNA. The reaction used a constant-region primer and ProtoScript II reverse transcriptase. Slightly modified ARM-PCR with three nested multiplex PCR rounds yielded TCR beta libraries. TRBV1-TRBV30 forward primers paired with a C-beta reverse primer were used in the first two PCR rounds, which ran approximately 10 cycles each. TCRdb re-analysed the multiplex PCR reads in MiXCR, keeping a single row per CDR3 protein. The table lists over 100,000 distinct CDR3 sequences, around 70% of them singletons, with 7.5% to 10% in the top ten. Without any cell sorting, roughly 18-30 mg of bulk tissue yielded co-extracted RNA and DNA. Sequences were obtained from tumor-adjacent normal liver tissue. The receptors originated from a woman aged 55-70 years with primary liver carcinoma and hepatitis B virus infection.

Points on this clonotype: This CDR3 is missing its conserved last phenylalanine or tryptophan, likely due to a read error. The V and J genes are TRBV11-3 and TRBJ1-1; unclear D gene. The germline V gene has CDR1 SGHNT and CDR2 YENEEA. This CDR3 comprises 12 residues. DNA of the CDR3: TGTGCCGGCAGCAAAGGGTACACTGAAGCTTTCACT. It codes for CAGSKGYTEAFT.

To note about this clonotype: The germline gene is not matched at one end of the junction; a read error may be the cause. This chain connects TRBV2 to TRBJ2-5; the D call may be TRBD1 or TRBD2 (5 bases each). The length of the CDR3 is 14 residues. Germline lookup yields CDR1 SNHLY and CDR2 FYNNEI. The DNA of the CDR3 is TGTACCAGCAGGCCCGGGACGTATATCGAGACCCAGTACTTC. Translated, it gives CTSRPGTYIETQYF.

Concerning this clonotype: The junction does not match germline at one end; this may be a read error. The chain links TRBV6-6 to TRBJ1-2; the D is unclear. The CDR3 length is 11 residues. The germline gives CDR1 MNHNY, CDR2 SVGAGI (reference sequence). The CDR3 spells CTSNSNYGYTF. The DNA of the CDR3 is TGTACCAGCAACAGTAACTATGGCTACACCTTC.

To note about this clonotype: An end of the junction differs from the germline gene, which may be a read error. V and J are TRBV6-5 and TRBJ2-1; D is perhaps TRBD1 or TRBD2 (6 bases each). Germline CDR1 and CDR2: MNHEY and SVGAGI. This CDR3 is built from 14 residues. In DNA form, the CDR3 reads TGTGCCAGCAAAGAAAGGGGGGTCTACAATGAGCAATTCTTC. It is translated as CASKERGVYNEQFF.

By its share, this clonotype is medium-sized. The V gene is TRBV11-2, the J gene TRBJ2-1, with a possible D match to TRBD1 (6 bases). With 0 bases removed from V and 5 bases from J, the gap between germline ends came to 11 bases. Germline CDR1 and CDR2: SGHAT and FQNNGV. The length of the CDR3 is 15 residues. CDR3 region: CASSLEGGENNEQFF. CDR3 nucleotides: TGTGCCAGCAGCTTAGAAGGGGGTGAGAACAATGAGCAGTTCTTC.

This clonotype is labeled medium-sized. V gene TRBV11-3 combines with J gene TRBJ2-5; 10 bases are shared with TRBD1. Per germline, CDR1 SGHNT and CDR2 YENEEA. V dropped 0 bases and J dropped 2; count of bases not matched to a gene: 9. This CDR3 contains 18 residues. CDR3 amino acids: CASSLELATGGRQETQYF. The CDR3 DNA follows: TGTGCCAGCAGCTTAGAGTTGGCGACAGGGGGCCGGCAAGAGACCCAGTACTTC.

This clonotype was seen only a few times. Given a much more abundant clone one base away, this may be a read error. For the CDR3, the DNA is TGCGCCAGCAGCCAAGGGACTTGCGGGATCGGGGAGCTGTTTTTT. It specifies CASSQGTCGIGELFF. The chain joins TRBV4-1 to TRBJ2-2; TRBD2 is a possible D gene (6 bases). Germline V gene sequence: CDR1 MGHRA, CDR2 YSYEKL. The CDR3 runs 15 residues. V was pared by 1 base and J by 7 bases, with 13 bases between.

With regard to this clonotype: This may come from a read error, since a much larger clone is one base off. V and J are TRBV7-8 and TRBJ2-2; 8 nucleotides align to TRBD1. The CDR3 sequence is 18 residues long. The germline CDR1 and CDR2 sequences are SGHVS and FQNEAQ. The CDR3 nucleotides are TGTGTCAGCAGCACCCGGACAGGGCTGGGGGCGGACACCGGGGAGCTGTTTTTT. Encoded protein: CVSSTRTGLGADTGELFF.

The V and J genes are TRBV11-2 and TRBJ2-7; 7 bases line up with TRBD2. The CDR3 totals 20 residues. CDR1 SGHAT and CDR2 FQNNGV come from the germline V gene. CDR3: CDNSAISRLAGGQKPYEQYF. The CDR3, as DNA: TGTGACAACAGCGCCATTTCCCGACTAGCAGGAGGGCAGAAACCCTACGAGCAGTACTTC.

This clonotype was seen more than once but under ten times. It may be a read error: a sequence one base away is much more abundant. CDR3 sequence (DNA): TGTGCCAGCAGTCTTAGACAGGGGAGGGACATTGAAGCTTTCTTT. The encoded protein is CASSLRQGRDIEAFF. The gene calls are TRBV12-3 or TRBV12-4 and TRBJ1-1; the match to TRBD1 covers 8 bases. V was clipped by 5 bases and J by 7 bases; unmatched bases: 12. This CDR3 is 15 amino acids long.

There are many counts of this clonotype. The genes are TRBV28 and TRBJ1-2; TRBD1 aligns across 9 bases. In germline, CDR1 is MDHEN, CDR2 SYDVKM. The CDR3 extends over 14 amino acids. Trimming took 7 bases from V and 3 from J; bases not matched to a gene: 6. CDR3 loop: CASNRQGEDYGYTF. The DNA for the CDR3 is TGTGCCAGCAATCGACAGGGGGAAGACTATGGCTACACCTTC.

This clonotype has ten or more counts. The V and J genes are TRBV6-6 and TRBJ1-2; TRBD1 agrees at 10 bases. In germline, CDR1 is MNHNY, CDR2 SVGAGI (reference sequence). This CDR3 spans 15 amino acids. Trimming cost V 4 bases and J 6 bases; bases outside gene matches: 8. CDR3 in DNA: TGTGCCAGCAGTTTGCGGGACAGGGGATTGGATGGCTACACCTTC. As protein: CASSLRDRGLDGYTF.

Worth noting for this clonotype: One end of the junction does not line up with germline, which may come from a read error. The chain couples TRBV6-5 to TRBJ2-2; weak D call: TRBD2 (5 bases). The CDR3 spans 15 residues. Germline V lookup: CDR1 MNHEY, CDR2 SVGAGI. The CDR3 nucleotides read TGTGCCAGCAATAAAATTCCGGACTGCACCGGGGAGCTGTTTTTC. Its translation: CASNKIPDCTGELFF.

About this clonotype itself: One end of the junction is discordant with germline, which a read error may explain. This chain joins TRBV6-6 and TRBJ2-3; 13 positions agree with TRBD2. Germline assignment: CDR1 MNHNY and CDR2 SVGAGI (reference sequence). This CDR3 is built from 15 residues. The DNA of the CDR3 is TGTGCCAGCAGTCCACCCGGACTAGCGGGAGATACGCGGTATTTT. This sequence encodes CASSPPGLAGDTRYF.

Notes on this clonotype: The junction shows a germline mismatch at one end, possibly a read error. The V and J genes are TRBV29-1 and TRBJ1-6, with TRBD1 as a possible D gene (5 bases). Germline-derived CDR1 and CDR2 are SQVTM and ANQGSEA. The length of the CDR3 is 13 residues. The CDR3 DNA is TGCAGCGCCGGACATGGTAGGAATTCACCCCTTCACTTT. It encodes CSAGHGRNSPLHF. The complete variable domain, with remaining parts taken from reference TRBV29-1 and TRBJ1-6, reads SAVISQKPSRDICQRGTSLTIQCQVDSQVTMMFWYRQQPGQSLTLIATANQGSEATYESGFVIDKFPISRPNLTFSTLTVSNMSPEDSSIYLCSAGHGRNSPLHFGNGTRLTVT.

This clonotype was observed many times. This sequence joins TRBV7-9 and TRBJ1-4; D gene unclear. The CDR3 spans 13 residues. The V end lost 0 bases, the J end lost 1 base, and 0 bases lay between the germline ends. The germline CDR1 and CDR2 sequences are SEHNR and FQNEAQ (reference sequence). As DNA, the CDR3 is TGTGCCAGCAGCTTAGCAACTAATGAAAAACTGTTTTTT. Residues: CASSLATNEKLFF. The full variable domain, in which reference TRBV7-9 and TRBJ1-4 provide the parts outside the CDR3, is DTGVSQNPRHKITKRGQNVTFRCDPISEHNRLYWYRQTLGQGPEFLTYFQNEAQLEKSRLLSDRFSAERPKGSFSTLEIQRTEQGDSAMYLCASSLATNEKLFFGSGTQLSVL.

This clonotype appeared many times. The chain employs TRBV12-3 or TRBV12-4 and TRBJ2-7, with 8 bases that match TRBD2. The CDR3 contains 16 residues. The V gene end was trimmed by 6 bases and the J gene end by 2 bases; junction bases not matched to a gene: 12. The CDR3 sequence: CASSLSSGGRPYEQYF. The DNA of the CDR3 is TGTGCCAGCAGCTTATCCTCGGGAGGGAGGCCCTACGAGCAGTACTTC.